This TCR beta chain was identified in a study of T cells in Graves' hyperthyroidism and ophthalmopathy (dated by TCRdb to between 2018 and 2021). Describing the broader study: Peripheral blood samples were taken at the time of initial diagnosis, prior to any treatment. Prospective prediction of ophthalmopathy was tested in an independent validation cohort of approximately 18 hyperthyroidism patients and some 17 patients who later progressed to ophthalmopathy. The 100 or so discovery patients were randomly divided into training and test sets at a 7:3 ratio. The paper reports TCR Vbeta CDR3 sequencing of some 140 peripheral blood samples: approximately 43 ophthalmopathy, roughly 74 hyperthyroidism and 17 progressor patients. A discovery cohort of about 96 patients, 43 with Graves' ophthalmopathy and approximately 57 with stable Graves' hyperthyroidism, was used to find distinguishing TCR V-J signatures. In several Graves' hyperthyroidism patients, the study also compared T-cell repertoires from thyroid tissue with T-cell repertoires from blood. After blood sampling, hyperthyroidism patients were treated with methimazole at a starting dose of 30 mg daily, and ophthalmopathy patients were treated with high-dose intravenous methylprednisolone. Results the study describes overall, beyond this receptor: Sample size was not statistically predetermined, and blinding of investigators to group allocation was not performed. In validation, the model predicted progression to ophthalmopathy a median of roughly 6.1 months before onset, with roughly 71% sensitivity and about 72% specificity. A model built on a 13 V-J signature distinguished ophthalmopathy from stable hyperthyroidism, reaching about 88% sensitivity and around 81% specificity in cross-validation and 80%/75% in testing. Most expanded thyroid clonotypes (frequency above 0.001) were also detected in blood, suggesting blood repertoires may reflect thyroid immune responses.

Moderately to severely active disease, a Clinical Activity Score of at least 3, a NOSPECS grade of at least 4, and a duration under 3 months were present in ophthalmopathy patients. Any patient with an uncontrolled infection, another autoimmune disease, pregnancy or lactation was excluded. Diagnoses relied on clinical symptoms, serum thyroxine and TRAb, thyroid ultrasound and orbital computed tomography. PBMCs were separated from under 12 ml of fresh peripheral blood using Ficoll-Paque density gradient centrifugation. Total RNA was extracted using Trizol reagent, and RNA quality was assessed on an Agilent 2100 Bioanalyzer. Amplification of TCR beta CDR3 regions was carried out from RNA transcripts. The TCR CDR3 was subjected to a first round of RT-PCR using the HTBI primer set and the Qiagen OneStep RT-PCR kit. Libraries were constructed in a second round of multiplex PCR, after which size selection and purification were carried out. The libraries were sequenced on an Illumina HiSeq2000 using paired-end 100 bp reads. The authors' analysis ran thus. Raw data were processed with SOAPnuke, discarding reads with adapters, uncalled bases, mean Phred below 15, or no exact constant-primer or identifier match. COPE v1.2.5 was used to merge the high-quality paired reads, and each unique nucleotide sequence was defined as a clonotype. Clonotypes were aligned to IMGT TRBV, TRBD and TRBJ reference segments using MiTCR v1.1. Only V-J combinations with frequency above 0.0001, covering 99% to 99.2% of repertoires, were analysed. A TCS score was defined as the ratio of F50 (clonal expansion) to E x V (chaos), with BLOSUM62-based TCRdist applied between CDR3 peptides within each V-J. Welch's t-statistics and random forest reduced 500 to 650 V-J features to about 13, which were used in a naive Bayes classifier (R e1071). TCRdb ran its own pipeline on the public reads, namely fastp trimming at Q25 and MiXCR clone calling, and kept in-frame beta chains. Identical CDR3 proteins give one entry, which carries the most common genes and DNA. TCRdb assigned the V and J calls; the authors' analysis was not used. The sample data list roughly 400,000 distinct CDR3 sequences, and roughly 13% of these were observed just once. The leading ten clones occupy 25% to 30% of the sample.

This clonotype was detected many times. Its recognized antigen is unknown. Base qualities are not at hand, and no much larger clone is one base apart. Sequenced input: blood. This TCR was sampled from a man aged 50-59 years with Graves' ophthalmopathy.

CDR3 sequence: CSARVHAKNTEAFF. Read as DNA, the sequence is TGCAGTGCTAGAGTGCACGCAAAGAACACTGAAGCTTTCTTT. In this chain, TRBV20-1 is recombined with TRBJ1-1, with no confidently assigned D gene. V is pared back by 1 base and J by 1 base, with 10 bases lying between the germline termini. Looking up the germline V gene (reference sequence) yields CDR1 DFQATT and CDR2 SNEGSKA. Including the terminal cysteine and phenylalanine, the CDR3 comprises 14 residues. Of all the DNA, just the CDR3 is kept, 42 bases in frame from base 1.